These 9 T cell receptor beta chains were all obtained from the same sample, sequenced in a study of response to subunit inactivated influenza vaccine. Each CDR3 protein is one row after TCRdb ran MiXCR on the RT-PCR reads. The data hold a few hundred thousand distinct CDR3 sequences, with 12% to 15% observed a single time. Material: PBMCs from blood, obtained about 13 days after vaccination. The receptors stem from a man in his forties or fifties who received an inactivated influenza vaccine.

The gene calls are TRBV12-3 or TRBV12-4 and TRBJ2-4; TRBD2 matches 10 bases. The CDR3 consists of 15 residues. Germline trimming cut 6 bases from V and 1 base from J; bases unmatched to any gene: 3. The CDR3 nucleotides are TGTGCCAGCAGCCATAGCGGGAGGGCCAAAAACATTCAGTACTTC. Residues: CASSHSGRAKNIQYF.

Only a few counts were recorded for this clonotype. The chain has TRBV28 and TRBJ2-7, with TRBD1 matching over 8 bases. The CDR3 has 14 residues. V was pared by 7 bases and J by 2 bases, with 7 bases of the junction left unmatched. Germline V CDR1 and CDR2: MDHEN, SYDVKM. The CDR3 DNA sequence: TGTGCCAGCATCGAACAGGGGGAAACCTACGAGCAGTACTTC. It is translated as CASIEQGETYEQYF.

CDR3 protein: CASSVGGRTSETQYF. CDR3 DNA sequence: TGTGCCAGCAGTGTTGGGGGGCGCACATCAGAGACCCAGTACTTC. This sequence joins TRBV25-1 and TRBJ2-5; either TRBD1 or TRBD2 may fit D (6 bases each). The CDR3 is 15 amino acids. The germline V and J ends were trimmed by 4 bases and 4 bases, with 16 bases remaining between them. The V gene's germline CDR1 is MGHDK and CDR2 SYGVNS.

This clonotype was detected only a few times. This chain joins TRBV6-4 and TRBJ2-1, with D tentatively TRBD1 or TRBD2 (5 bases each). V lost 3 bases and J 6 bases, leaving 12 bases between the germline ends. Per germline, CDR1 MRHNA and CDR2 SNTAGT. The CDR3 is 14 residues long. The CDR3 DNA is TGTGCCAGCAGTGAGGGACCCGGCGCCAATGAGCAGTTCTTC. The encoded protein is CASSEGPGANEQFF.

CDR3 protein: CASSLLAPNTGELFF. The DNA for the CDR3 is TGTGCCAGCAGTTTACTGGCACCGAACACCGGGGAGCTGTTTTTT. The J gene is TRBJ2-2, the V gene TRBV27; the D is unclear. Looked up from germline, CDR1 is MNHEY and CDR2 is SMNVEV (reference sequence). This CDR3 spans 15 amino acids. Trimming pared 2 bases from V and 0 bases from J, leaving 7 bases between.

The J gene is TRBJ2-1, the V gene TRBV12-3 or TRBV12-4; 7 bases line up with TRBD2. The CDR3 is 17 amino acids. Trimming removed 0 bases from V and 0 bases from J; junction bases left unmatched: 5. The CDR3 loop is CASSLAVGGSSYNEQFF. The CDR3 nucleotides read TGTGCCAGCAGTTTAGCTGTCGGGGGGTCCTCCTACAATGAGCAGTTCTTC.

V and J are TRBV11-2 and TRBJ2-7; D perhaps matches TRBD2 (6 bases). The CDR3 sequence is 15 residues long. Trimming shortened V by 0 bases and J by 3 bases, and 12 bases separated the two germline ends. CDR1 and CDR2 (germline): SGHAT, FQNNGV. The CDR3 DNA follows: TGTGCCAGCAGCTTAGATCGGAGGGTCCGCTACGAGCAGTACTTC. It codes for CASSLDRRVRYEQYF.

The chain joins TRBV29-1 to TRBJ2-7; TRBD1 might be the D (6 bases). CDR3 length equals 12 residues. Germline-derived CDR1 and CDR2 are SQVTM and ANQGSEA. Between the trimmed V and J ends, which lost 6 bases and 0 bases, there was a span of 9 bases. CDR3 bases: TGCAGCGTCAGGGGACCCTCCTACGAGCAGTACTTC. It specifies CSVRGPSYEQYF.

V is TRBV7-9 and J is TRBJ2-1; possible D gene TRBD1, 6 bases. The germline V and J ends were trimmed by 0 bases and 7 bases, with 10 bases remaining between them. CDR1 is SEHNR, CDR2 FQNEAQ, per germline (reference sequence). The CDR3 runs 14 residues. The CDR3 nucleotides read TGTGCCAGCAGCTTAGCGGGACAAACTAATGAGCAGTTCTTC. Protein: CASSLAGQTNEQFF.